Listed here are 30 T cell receptor beta chains from one sample, sequenced in a study of cytomegalovirus exposure and HLA in healthy donors. The study ran its PCR with 60 Vbeta and 13 Jbeta primers. Produced via immunoSEQ multiplex PCR; TCRdb's table is partial and in-frame only. The listing contains roughly 200,000 clones. Sequenced material: PBMCs. These receptors all come from a man between 25 and 39 years old in good health and CMV-seronegative.

The chain links TRBV27 to TRBJ2-3, with 9 bases lining up with TRBD2. Germline V gives CDR1 MNHEY, CDR2 SMNVEV (reference sequence). The length of the CDR3 is 17 residues. With V trimmed by 5 bases and J by 1 base, 10 bases remained unmatched. This CDR3 reads CASSLAGSPGGTDTQYF. DNA for the CDR3: TGTGCCAGCAGTCTAGCGGGATCCCCGGGAGGCACAGATACGCAGTATTTT.

The rearrangement links TRBV18 to TRBJ2-5, with 11 bases aligning to TRBD2. Germline CDR1 reads KGHSH; CDR2 reads LQKENI. V shed 6 bases, J shed 2 bases, and the junction held 5 bases outside the gene matches. This CDR3 comprises 15 residues. In DNA form, the CDR3 reads TGTGCCAGCTCTCGGGCTAGCGGGGGGCAAGAGACCCAGTACTTC. Protein sequence: CASSRASGGQETQYF.

V and J are TRBV6-4 and TRBJ1-2, with 8 bases fitting TRBD1. Germline V lookup: CDR1 MRHNA, CDR2 SNTAGT. V lost 6 bases, J lost 3 bases, and 6 bases stayed unmatched. This CDR3 is 14 amino acids long. DNA of the CDR3: TGTGCCAGCAGCGCCGGGACAGGCCACTATGGCTACACCTTC. Translation: CASSAGTGHYGYTF.

The chain carries TRBV30 and TRBJ2-1, with 10 bases aligning to TRBD2. V lost 6 bases to trimming and J lost 4 bases; unmatched junction nucleotides: 3. This CDR3 contains 13 residues. CDR1 is GTSNPN, CDR2 SVGIG, per germline (reference sequence). CDR3 in amino acids: CACTSGAYNEQFF. CDR3 DNA: TGTGCCTGCACTAGCGGGGCTTACAATGAGCAGTTCTTC.

The V and J genes are TRBV7-9 and TRBJ1-4; tentative D call: TRBD1 (5 bases). Germline-derived CDR1 and CDR2 are SEHNR and FQNEAQ (reference sequence). Trimming shortened V by 5 bases and J by 5 bases, and 18 bases separated the two germline ends. The CDR3 runs 16 residues. The CDR3 loop is CASSHLRGSGNEKLFF. DNA for the CDR3: TGTGCCAGCAGCCACCTGCGGGGCTCAGGAAATGAAAAACTGTTTTTT.

The V call is TRBV27, the J call TRBJ1-4; 7 bases align to TRBD1. Germline-derived CDR1 and CDR2 are MNHEY and SMNVEV (reference sequence). With 5 bases clipped from V and 7 bases from J, the junction kept 10 bases outside the gene matches. This CDR3 region has 15 residues. The CDR3 loop is CASSPYRGLVEKLFF. As DNA, the CDR3 is TGTGCCAGCAGTCCCTACAGGGGTCTTGTTGAAAAACTGTTTTTT. Using reference TRBV27 and TRBJ1-4 for the parts outside the CDR3, the full variable domain is EAQVTQNPRYLITVTGKKLTVTCSQNMNHEYMSWYRQDPGLGLRQIYYSMNVEVTDKGDVPEGYKVSRKEKRNFPLILESPSPNQTSLYFCASSPYRGLVEKLFFGSGTQLSVL.

The chain links TRBV10-3 to TRBJ2-7; D is uncertain. Germline CDR1 ENHRY, CDR2 SYGVKD. The CDR3 covers 17 residues. V gave up 4 bases and J gave up 0 bases, with 19 bases separating them. CDR3: CAISGSGATTLSYEQYF. The CDR3 bases are TGTGCCATCAGTGGATCAGGTGCAACAACTCTCTCCTACGAGCAGTACTTC.

This rearrangement joins TRBV5-6 to TRBJ1-1, with 10 bases that match TRBD1. Germline CDR1 SGHDT, CDR2 YYEEEE. This CDR3 is 15 amino acids long. Trimming removed 4 bases from V and 11 bases from J; junction bases left unmatched: 14. The CDR3 DNA reads as TGTGCCAGCAGCCCGGCGGACAGGGGGTCTGTTTTGGCTTTCTTT. Its translation is CASSPADRGSVLAFF.

This rearrangement joins TRBV7-6 to TRBJ2-1, with TRBD2 identical over 7 bases. The CDR3 contains 15 residues. CDR1 and CDR2 from the germline V gene are SGHVS and FNYEAQ. The V segment lost 2 bases and the J segment 2 bases; nucleotides outside the gene matches: 3. This chain's CDR3 is CASSLSREAYNEQFF. The CDR3 nucleotides read TGTGCCAGCAGCTTAAGCCGGGAGGCCTACAATGAGCAGTTCTTC.

The chain links TRBV6-1 to TRBJ2-5; tentatively, D is TRBD1 (5 bases). Looked up from germline, CDR1 is MNHNS and CDR2 is SASEGT. CDR3 length: 12 amino acids. The V end lost 6 bases, the J end lost 9 bases, and 14 bases lay between the germline ends. CDR3 in amino acids: CASRVPGYPQYF. CDR3 DNA sequence: TGTGCCAGCAGGGTCCCAGGGTATCCCCAGTACTTC.

J is TRBJ1-4 and V is TRBV7-9; 7 bases map to TRBD1. The CDR3 runs 16 residues. Germline values: CDR1 SEHNR, CDR2 FQNEAQ (reference sequence). Trimming removed 3 bases from V and 7 bases from J; junction bases left unmatched: 11. CDR3 bases: TGTGCCAGCAGCTTCCAAATAGGGACAGAGCGTGAAAAACTGTTTTTT. This encodes CASSFQIGTEREKLFF.

The rearrangement links TRBV5-1 to TRBJ2-1, with D tentatively TRBD2 (5 bases). The CDR3 has 14 residues. Germline V gene sequence: CDR1 SGHRS, CDR2 YFSETQ. V was cut by 4 bases and J by 2 bases, with 10 bases left in between. CDR3 residues: CASSPGGPYNEQFF. The DNA for the CDR3 is TGCGCCAGCAGCCCCGGAGGACCCTACAATGAGCAGTTCTTC.

The rearrangement joins TRBV28 to TRBJ1-2; tentative D call: TRBD1 (6 bases). Germline V gene sequence: CDR1 MDHEN, CDR2 SYDVKM. The CDR3 runs to 15 residues. Trimming removed 5 bases at V and 2 bases at J, with 15 bases between. The DNA of the CDR3 is TGTGCCAGCAGTAGACAGGCCCCACCAAACTATGGCTACACCTTC. Protein: CASSRQAPPNYGYTF.

CDR3 residues: CAWSVTSGIQYF. In DNA form, the CDR3 reads TGTGCCTGGAGTGTAACTAGCGGGATCCAGTACTTC. This chain uses TRBV30 with TRBJ2-4, with 10 bases identical to TRBD2. CDR1 is GTSNPN, CDR2 SVGIG, per germline (reference sequence). This CDR3 contains 12 residues. V lost 0 bases, J lost 13 bases, and 3 bases stayed unmatched.

The gene calls are TRBV5-1 and TRBJ1-2; D gene unclear. The germline gives CDR1 SGHRS, CDR2 YFSETQ. The CDR3 loop spans 17 amino acids. V lost 0 bases and J 0 bases, leaving 15 bases between the germline ends. CDR3 nucleotide sequence: TGCGCCAGCAGCTTGGCCGGGGAAGCCACAGCTAACTATGGCTACACCTTC. It codes for CASSLAGEATANYGYTF.

The rearrangement joins TRBV4-3 to TRBJ2-2; 12 nucleotides agree with TRBD2. After removal of 4 bases from V and 1 base from J, the junction contained 1 base not matched to a gene. The CDR3 has 16 residues. Germline assignment: CDR1 LGHNA and CDR2 YSLEER. CDR3 region: CASSPGLAGNTGELFF. The CDR3 DNA follows: TGCGCCAGCAGCCCGGGACTAGCGGGGAACACCGGGGAGCTGTTTTTT.

The CDR3 loop is CASSIAAGYEQYF. The DNA of the CDR3 is TGTGCCAGTAGTATAGCGGCGGGCTACGAGCAGTACTTC. This chain uses TRBV19 with TRBJ2-7; D is possibly TRBD2 (5 bases). The CDR3 is made up of 13 amino acids. CDR1 and CDR2 from the germline V gene are LNHDA and SQIVND (reference sequence). With 1 base removed from V and 3 bases from J, the gap between germline ends came to 7 bases.

This chain connects TRBV9 to TRBJ1-1; unclear D gene. CDR3 size: 14 residues. Germline CDR1 reads SGDLS; CDR2 reads YYNGEE. The V and J ends lost 0 bases and 4 bases respectively, with 10 bases between them. CDR3 amino acids: CASSVEAGFTEAFF. The CDR3 nucleotides are TGTGCCAGCAGCGTAGAGGCAGGTTTCACTGAAGCTTTCTTT.

To note about this clone: Other DNA sequences in this specimen translate into the identical CDR3. This chain links TRBV5-1 with TRBJ1-4; 9 bases line up with TRBD1. The junction had 2 bases not matched to a gene; V was cut back by 0 bases and J by 5 bases. Per germline, CDR1 SGHRS and CDR2 YFSETQ. This CDR3 is built from 15 residues. The CDR3 DNA follows: TGCGCCAGCAGCTTGGCAGGGACAGGGAATGAAAAACTGTTTTTT. As protein: CASSLAGTGNEKLFF.

V and J are TRBV11-3 and TRBJ2-1; D is uncertain. The CDR3 length is 15 residues. Germline CDR1 is SGHNT and CDR2 is YENEEA. The V gene lost 5 bases and the J gene lost 6 bases, with 17 bases spanning the gap. The CDR3 DNA sequence: TGTGCCAGCAGCCCCGCTCCCCCCCAGGCCAATGAGCAGTTCTTC. Its translation is CASSPAPPQANEQFF.

The chain combines TRBV28 with TRBJ1-1; possible D gene TRBD1, 5 bases. CDR3 length: 14 amino acids. Germline CDR1 and CDR2: MDHEN and SYDVKM. V was shortened by 5 bases and J by 3 bases, with 13 bases between the two germline ends. Here the CDR3 reads CASSLGEGDTEAFF. In nucleotides, the CDR3 is TGTGCCAGCAGTCTAGGGGAAGGAGACACTGAAGCTTTCTTT.

In DNA form, the CDR3 reads TGTGCCAGCAGCCCTGGGTGGGAGACCCGGGTCCCTGATGGCTACACCTTC. Protein: CASSPGWETRVPDGYTF. The chain has TRBV5-4 and TRBJ1-2, with D uncertain. Germline CDR1 and CDR2: SGHNT and YYREEE (reference sequence). This CDR3 spans 17 amino acids. The V and J ends lost 4 bases and 6 bases respectively, with 25 bases between them.

A word on this clone: The sample has other DNA sequences that encode this CDR3 too. The J gene is TRBJ1-3, the V gene TRBV9; possibly TRBD1 for D (5 bases). CDR3 length: 15 amino acids. V was clipped by 0 bases and J by 7 bases, with 14 bases between them. CDR1 is SGDLS and CDR2 is YYNGEE in the germline V gene. Here the CDR3 reads CASSVGGRSPNTIYF. CDR3 nucleotides: TGTGCCAGCAGCGTAGGGGGCCGCTCTCCGAACACCATATATTTT.

V and J are TRBV11-3 and TRBJ1-2; weak D call: TRBD1 (5 bases). The CDR3 totals 16 residues. V dropped 10 bases and J dropped 6 bases, with 27 bases sitting between them. Germline values: CDR1 SGHNT, CDR2 YENEEA. The CDR3 nucleotides read TGTGCCACCGCATCGGGGGGATTCCTCAGTAGCCATGGCTACACCTTC. Its protein product is CATASGGFLSSHGYTF.

V is TRBV5-1 and J is TRBJ2-1; the match to TRBD2 covers 9 bases. CDR3 length equals 15 residues. J lost 8 bases, V lost 4 bases, and 10 bases had no gene match. CDR1 and CDR2 from the germline V gene are SGHRS and YFSETQ. The CDR3 DNA is TGCGCCAGCAGCAACGGGACTAGCTCTTATTATGAGCAGTTCTTC. It encodes CASSNGTSSYYEQFF.

The chain carries TRBV7-8 and TRBJ2-7; 7 bases align to TRBD2. The CDR3 has 15 amino acids. Per germline, CDR1 SGHVS and CDR2 FQNEAQ. The V segment lost 5 bases and the J segment 4 bases; nucleotides outside the gene matches: 11. The CDR3 bases are TGTGCCAGCAGCAAGTATCGTGGCGGGAGTTACGAGCAGTACTTC. It encodes CASSKYRGGSYEQYF.

The gene calls are TRBV2 and TRBJ1-6; D is ambiguous. Looked up from germline, CDR1 is SNHLY and CDR2 is FYNNEI. The V and J ends lost 6 bases and 3 bases respectively, with 12 bases between them. The CDR3 is 15 residues long. CDR3 loop: CASSAMRLYNSPLHF. CDR3 in DNA: TGTGCCAGCAGCGCGATGAGGCTCTATAATTCACCCCTCCACTTT.

The V call is TRBV6-5, the J call TRBJ1-1; a weak D match, TRBD1 (5 bases). V lost 2 bases and J 4 bases, leaving 14 bases between the germline ends. The CDR3 has 15 amino acids. CDR1 and CDR2 from the germline V gene are MNHEY and SVGAGI. The CDR3 DNA follows: TGTGCCAGCAGTTACACCCTAAGGGGTAGCACTGAAGCTTTCTTT. This gives the protein CASSYTLRGSTEAFF.

This chain uses TRBV5-1 with TRBJ2-7, with 9 bases fitting TRBD1. Germline assignment: CDR1 SGHRS and CDR2 YFSETQ. With 2 bases clipped from V and 0 bases from J, the junction kept 6 bases outside the gene matches. The CDR3 covers 16 residues. The CDR3: CASSLTTGGASYEQYF. CDR3 DNA sequence: TGCGCCAGCAGCTTAACTACAGGGGGCGCCTCCTACGAGCAGTACTTC.

The chain carries TRBV4-3 and TRBJ2-3, with D possibly TRBD1 on 6 matching bases. V was shortened by 1 base and J by 3 bases, with 11 bases between the two germline ends. Per the germline V gene, CDR1 is LGHNA and CDR2 is YSLEER. The CDR3 totals 15 residues. For the CDR3, the DNA is TGCGCCAGCAGCCAAGTGGGGGCGTCAACAGATACGCAGTATTTT. It is translated as CASSQVGASTDTQYF.